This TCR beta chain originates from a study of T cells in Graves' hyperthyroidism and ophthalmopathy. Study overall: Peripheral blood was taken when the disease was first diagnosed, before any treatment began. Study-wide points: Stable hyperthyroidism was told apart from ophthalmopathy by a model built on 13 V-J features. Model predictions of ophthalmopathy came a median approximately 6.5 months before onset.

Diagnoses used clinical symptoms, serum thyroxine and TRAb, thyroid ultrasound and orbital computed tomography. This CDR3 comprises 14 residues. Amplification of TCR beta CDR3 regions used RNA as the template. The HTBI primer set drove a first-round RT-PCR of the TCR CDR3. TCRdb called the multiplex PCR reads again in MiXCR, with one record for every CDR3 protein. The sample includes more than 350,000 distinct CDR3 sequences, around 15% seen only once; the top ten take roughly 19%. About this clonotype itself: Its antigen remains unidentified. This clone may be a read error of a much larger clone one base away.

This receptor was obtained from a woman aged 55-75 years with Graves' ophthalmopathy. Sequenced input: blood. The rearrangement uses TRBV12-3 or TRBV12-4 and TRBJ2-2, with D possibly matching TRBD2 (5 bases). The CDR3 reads CASSFRENTGELLF. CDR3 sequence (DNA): TGTGCCAGCAGTTTTAGGGAGAACACCGGGGAGCTGCTTTTT.